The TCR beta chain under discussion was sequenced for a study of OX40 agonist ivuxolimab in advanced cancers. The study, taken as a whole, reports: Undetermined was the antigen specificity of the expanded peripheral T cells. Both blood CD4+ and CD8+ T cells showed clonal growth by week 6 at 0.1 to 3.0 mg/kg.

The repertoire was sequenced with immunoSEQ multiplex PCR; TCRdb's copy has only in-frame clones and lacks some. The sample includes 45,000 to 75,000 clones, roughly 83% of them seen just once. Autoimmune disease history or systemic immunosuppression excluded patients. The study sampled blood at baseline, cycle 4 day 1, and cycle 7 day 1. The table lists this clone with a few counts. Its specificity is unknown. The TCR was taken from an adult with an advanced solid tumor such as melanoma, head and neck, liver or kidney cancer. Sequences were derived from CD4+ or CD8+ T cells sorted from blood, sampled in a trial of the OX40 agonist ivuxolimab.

The chain's CDR3 is CASSLVAGGDDTQYF. CDR3 in DNA: TGTGCCAGCAGCTTAGTCGCCGGGGGGGACGATACGCAGTATTTT. V gene TRBV7-9 combines with J gene TRBJ2-3; 8 nucleotides align to TRBD2. The CDR3 length is 15 residues. Germline loops: CDR1 SEHNR, CDR2 FQNEAQ (reference sequence). Trimming took 1 base from V and 6 from J; bases not matched to a gene: 6.